One and the same sample provided the 20 T cell receptor beta chains below, sequenced in a study of OX40 agonist ivuxolimab in advanced cancers. Produced via immunoSEQ multiplex PCR; TCRdb's table is partial and in-frame only. The sample has about 34,000 clones; approximately 80% are singletons. Material: CD4+ or CD8+ T cells sorted from blood, obtained in a trial of the OX40 agonist ivuxolimab. The receptors stem from an adult with an advanced solid tumor such as melanoma, head and neck, liver or kidney cancer.

The chain couples TRBV4-2 to TRBJ2-3; D not resolved. The CDR3 is 17 residues long. Germline V gene sequence: CDR1 LGHNA, CDR2 YNFKEQ. The V end was cut by 0 bases, the J end by 1 base, with 14 bases between. The DNA of the CDR3 is TGTGCCAGCAGCCAAGAGCTGGGTAGAAGCGGCACAGATACGCAGTATTTT. Translated: CASSQELGRSGTDTQYF.

CDR3 sequence reads: CASSLVDTEAFF. DNA of the CDR3: TGTGCCAGCAGCTTAGTAGATACTGAAGCTTTCTTT. V gene TRBV7-9 combines with J gene TRBJ1-1; no firm D call. Per germline, CDR1 SEHNR and CDR2 FQNEAQ (reference sequence). The length of the CDR3 is 12 residues. With 1 base removed from V and 5 bases from J, the gap between germline ends came to 5 bases.

V is TRBV7-9 and J is TRBJ2-7; D gene uncertain. This CDR3 contains 12 residues. The V and J ends lost 3 bases and 3 bases respectively, with 6 bases between them. In germline, CDR1 is SEHNR, CDR2 FQNEAQ (reference sequence). CDR3 DNA sequence: TGTGCCAGCAGCTTCCATTACTACGAGCAGTACTTC. This codes for CASSFHYYEQYF. Full variable domain (rest looked up from reference TRBV7-9 and TRBJ2-7): DTGVSQNPRHKITKRGQNVTFRCDPISEHNRLYWYRQTLGQGPEFLTYFQNEAQLEKSRLLSDRFSAERPKGSFSTLEIQRTEQGDSAMYLCASSFHYYEQYFGPGTRLTVT.

This chain joins TRBV10-3 and TRBJ1-4; 8 bases match TRBD1. CDR1 and CDR2 from the germline V gene are ENHRY and SYGVKD. V lost 0 bases, J lost 11 bases, and 8 bases stayed unmatched. The CDR3 is made up of 15 amino acids. CDR3 region: CAISESRDRGAKLFF. The CDR3 DNA reads as TGTGCCATCAGTGAGTCGAGAGACAGGGGTGCGAAACTGTTTTTT.

This rearrangement joins TRBV10-2 to TRBJ2-2; D possibly corresponds to TRBD1 (5 bases). Germline CDR1 WSHSY, CDR2 SAAADI. This CDR3 contains 14 residues. Between the trimmed V and J ends, which lost 6 bases and 6 bases, there was a span of 14 bases. CDR3 loop: CASRSAGLAGELFF. In nucleotides, the CDR3 is TGCGCCAGCAGGTCGGCAGGGTTAGCCGGGGAGCTGTTTTTT.

V is TRBV2 and J is TRBJ1-5, with D unresolved. Trimming stripped 3 bases from V and 1 base from J, with 7 bases between. Germline V lookup: CDR1 SNHLY, CDR2 FYNNEI. The length of the CDR3 is 14 residues. The CDR3 region has the DNA TGTGCCAGCAGTGAGGCGCAGAGCAATCAGCCCCAGCATTTT. Its protein is CASSEAQSNQPQHF. Complete variable domain (other parts from reference TRBV2 and TRBJ1-5): EPEVTQTPSHQVTQMGQEVILRCVPISNHLYFYWYRQILGQKVEFLVSFYNNEISEKSEIFDDQFSVERPDGSNFTLKIRSTKLEDSAMYFCASSEAQSNQPQHFGDGTRLSIL.

The chain is built from TRBV7-3 and TRBJ2-1; D perhaps matches TRBD1 (6 bases). The CDR3 has 15 amino acids. Germline CDR1 SGHTA, CDR2 FQGTGA. Between the trimmed V and J ends, which lost 1 base and 7 bases, there was a span of 14 bases. The CDR3 nucleotides read TGTGCCAGCAGCTTAAGGGCAGGGGAGAAGAATGAGCAGTTCTTC. Amino acid sequence: CASSLRAGEKNEQFF.

V and J are TRBV18 and TRBJ1-5; D not resolved. The CDR3 has 14 residues. The V gene lost 3 bases and the J gene lost 4 bases, with 10 bases spanning the gap. The germline gives CDR1 KGHSH, CDR2 LQKENI. CDR3 protein: CASSPTGGNQPQHF. The CDR3 nucleotides read TGTGCCAGCTCACCGACTGGAGGAAATCAGCCCCAGCATTTT.

The chain recombines TRBV11-3 with TRBJ2-2, with D maybe TRBD1 (6 bases). Trimming removed 3 bases at V and 13 bases at J, with 9 bases between. Germline V gene sequence: CDR1 SGHNT, CDR2 YENEEA. The CDR3 extends over 11 amino acids. CDR3 amino acids: CASSLGHGLFF. DNA of the CDR3: TGTGCCAGCAGCTTGGGACATGGGCTGTTTTTT.

This clone was counted once. This chain connects TRBV11-2 to TRBJ2-7, with TRBD1 as a possible D gene (5 bases). Germline lookup yields CDR1 SGHAT and CDR2 FQNNGV. The CDR3 totals 13 residues. Trimming took 1 base from V and 6 from J, leaving 10 bases between them. In DNA form, the CDR3 reads TGTGCCAGCAGCTTAGGGCAGGGCTTCGAGCAGTACTTC. Amino acids: CASSLGQGFEQYF.

Only one count was recorded for this clone. This chain links TRBV2 with TRBJ2-7; D remains unclear. Deletions cut 7 bases from V and 3 bases from J, with 13 bases between. Germline assignment: CDR1 SNHLY and CDR2 FYNNEI. The CDR3 covers 13 residues. The CDR3 spells CASTITVSYEQYF. The CDR3 region has the DNA TGTGCCAGCACTATCACAGTAAGCTACGAGCAGTACTTC.

J is TRBJ1-1 and V is TRBV19; D call uncertain. The germline CDR1 and CDR2 sequences are LNHDA and SQIVND (reference sequence). This CDR3 region has 14 residues. V lost 3 bases to trimming and J lost 5 bases, with 13 bases between them. Here the CDR3 DNA reads TGTGCCAGTAGTATCCGCGGAGCGCTAACTGAAGCTTTCTTT. Encoded protein: CASSIRGALTEAFF.

The chain has TRBV28 and TRBJ2-2, with 9 positions matching TRBD1. CDR1 MDHEN and CDR2 SYDVKM come from the germline V gene. V lost 5 bases to trimming and J lost 6 bases; unmatched junction nucleotides: 16. The CDR3 extends over 18 amino acids. This CDR3 is CASSPVTGTGWPPGELFF. The CDR3 bases are TGTGCCAGCAGTCCGGTGACTGGGACAGGGTGGCCTCCCGGGGAGCTGTTTTTT.

The chain employs TRBV7-6 and TRBJ2-7; possible D gene TRBD1, 6 bases. V lost 1 base and J 2 bases, leaving 12 bases between the germline ends. Per germline, CDR1 SGHVS and CDR2 FNYEAQ. The length of the CDR3 is 15 residues. This CDR3 reads CASSLEEAGAYEQYF. CDR3 sequence (DNA): TGTGCCAGCAGCTTAGAAGAGGCAGGGGCCTACGAGCAGTACTTC.

The chain has TRBV5-4 and TRBJ1-5; D gene uncertain. The germline V gene encodes CDR1 SGHNT and CDR2 YYREEE (reference sequence). Trimming removed 0 bases at V and 9 bases at J, with 13 bases between. The CDR3 spans 14 residues. CDR3 coding DNA: TGTGCCAGCAGCTTGGACCCTACCGGCAGGCCCCAGCATTTT. Translating it yields CASSLDPTGRPQHF.

The J gene is TRBJ1-1, the V gene TRBV11-1, with 9 bases matching TRBD1. V trimming: 5 bases; J trimming: 4 bases; junction bases outside the gene matches: 5. The germline CDR1 and CDR2 sequences are SGHAT and FQDESV (reference sequence). The CDR3 contains 14 residues. Here the CDR3 DNA reads TGTGCCAGCAGCGACAGGGGGAAAGTCACTGAAGCTTTCTTT. Encoded protein: CASSDRGKVTEAFF.

V is TRBV7-5 and J is TRBJ1-5. TRBV7-5 is designated a pseudogene. This CDR3 is built from 11 residues. In nucleotides, the CDR3 is TGTGTCAGAAGCTTAGGTCAGCCCCAGCATTTT. This codes for CVRSLGQPQHF.

This chain links TRBV6-5 with TRBJ2-3, with D perhaps matching TRBD1 (5 bases). V gave up 4 bases and J gave up 2 bases, with 16 bases separating them. CDR1 and CDR2 from the germline V gene are MNHEY and SVGAGI. The CDR3 has 16 amino acids. As DNA, the CDR3 is TGTGCCAGCAGTTCTTTTGGGGCTGTAACCACAGATACGCAGTATTTT. It codes for CASSSFGAVTTDTQYF.

The CDR3 sequence: CASSSTGSIQYF. The CDR3 bases are TGTGCCAGCAGCTCTACAGGGTCCATTCAGTACTTC. The chain employs TRBV7-9 and TRBJ2-4; perhaps TRBD1 as D (6 bases). Germline assignment: CDR1 SEHNR and CDR2 FQNEAQ (reference sequence). This CDR3 comprises 12 residues. The germline V and J ends were trimmed by 4 bases and 9 bases, with 10 bases remaining between them.

This chain joins TRBV27 and TRBJ2-7; 10 nucleotides align to TRBD1. Per the germline V gene, CDR1 is MNHEY and CDR2 is SMNVEV (reference sequence). Trimming removed 0 bases from V and 7 bases from J; junction bases left unmatched: 6. This CDR3 region has 15 residues. CDR3 bases: TGTGCCAGCAGTTTATCCCGACAGGGGGCGGGGGAGCAGTACTTC. It codes for CASSLSRQGAGEQYF.